A single sample gave rise to the 10 T cell receptor beta chains below, sequenced in a study of Ad26.COV2.S vaccination and SARS-CoV-2 variants (dated by TCRdb to the early 2020s). The treatment or condition label corresponds to: some 20 received Ad26.COV2.S at low or high dose, single or two shots; roughly five received placebo; per-sample allocation not given. For vaccine and placebo recipients, repertoires were sequenced using samples collected on day 63 after the first injection. Library creation used the immunoSEQ multiplex PCR assay. TCRdb mirrors the immuneACCESS table, restricted to in-frame sequences. Some clones are absent from its copies; in checked studies, under half trace to an unresolved V gene, and the reason for the others is unknown. The sample includes around 380,000 clones, with 70% to 90% observed a single time. The ten most abundant clones make up about 3.6% of the sample. Material: peripheral blood, obtained in a trial of Ad26.COV2.S vaccine versus placebo. The receptors were gathered from a person aged 18 to 65 who received the Ad26.COV2.S COVID-19 vaccine or a placebo.

This clone showed up just once. The chain links TRBV2 to TRBJ1-6; 9 bases are a match to TRBD1. The germline gives CDR1 SNHLY, CDR2 FYNNEI. Losses at the gene ends were 4 bases for V and 0 bases for J; bases not matched to a gene: 4. The CDR3 sequence is 17 residues long. CDR3 bases: TGTGCCAGCAGTGGAACAGGGGGCCTCTCCTATAATTCACCCCTCCACTTT. Translation: CASSGTGGLSYNSPLHF.

This chain joins TRBV2 and TRBJ1-3, with TRBD1 as a possible D gene (5 bases). Trimming took off 4 bases at V and 0 bases at J, with 13 bases between the two ends. Germline CDR1 reads SNHLY; CDR2 reads FYNNEI. The CDR3 loop spans 16 amino acids. In nucleotides, the CDR3 is TGTGCCAGCAGTGTGGCCTTCAGGGACTCTGGAAACACCATATATTTT. As protein: CASSVAFRDSGNTIYF.

About this clone itself: Additional DNA sequences in this sample encode the identical CDR3. V and J are TRBV4-1 and TRBJ2-7; D uncertain. The CDR3 runs 13 residues. Per germline, CDR1 MGHRA and CDR2 YSYEKL. V was trimmed by 1 base and J by 3 bases, leaving 7 bases between them. In DNA form, the CDR3 reads TGCGCCAGCAGCCAAGGGCAGAACTACGAGCAGTACTTC. It specifies CASSQGQNYEQYF.

As regards this clone: Other DNA sequences in this sample translate to the same CDR3. The V and J genes are TRBV18 and TRBJ1-2, with 8 bases identical to TRBD1. The CDR3 extends over 14 amino acids. CDR1 is KGHSH and CDR2 is LQKENI in the germline V gene. Unmatched junction bases numbered 5, after V lost 0 bases and J lost 8 bases. The CDR3: CASSPPVDRDGYTF. The CDR3 DNA reads TGTGCCAGCTCACCACCGGTGGACAGGGACGGCTACACCTTC.

This clone was recorded once. The chain combines TRBV11-3 with TRBJ2-1; TRBD1 matches 8 bases. CDR1 and CDR2 from the germline V gene are SGHNT and YENEEA. CDR3 size: 13 residues. J was trimmed by 9 bases and V by 4 bases; bases with no gene match: 5. The DNA for the CDR3 is TGTGCCAGCAGCTCAGGACAGGGTAGTGAGCAGTTCTTC. Translating it yields CASSSGQGSEQFF.

The chain employs TRBV5-1 and TRBJ1-2, with a tentative D call TRBD1 (6 bases). The CDR3 has 15 residues. CDR1 SGHRS and CDR2 YFSETQ come from the germline V gene. The V and J ends lost 4 bases and 0 bases respectively, with 13 bases between them. CDR3 sequence reads: CASSVMDSPNYGYTF. CDR3 coding DNA: TGCGCCAGCAGCGTGATGGACAGCCCTAACTATGGCTACACCTTC.

The J gene is TRBJ1-4, the V gene TRBV27; 9 bases match TRBD1. CDR1 MNHEY and CDR2 SMNVEV come from the germline V gene (reference sequence). The CDR3 is made up of 12 amino acids. V shed 6 bases, J shed 7 bases, and the junction held 0 bases outside the gene matches. CDR3 residues: CASRDRGEKLFF. The DNA for the CDR3 is TGTGCCAGCAGGGACAGGGGTGAAAAACTGTTTTTT. Combining the CDR3 with reference TRBV27 and TRBJ1-4 gives the whole variable domain EAQVTQNPRYLITVTGKKLTVTCSQNMNHEYMSWYRQDPGLGLRQIYYSMNVEVTDKGDVPEGYKVSRKEKRNFPLILESPSPNQTSLYFCASRDRGEKLFFGSGTQLSVL.

CDR3 sequence reads: CASSPRTIQNTEAFF. CDR3 DNA sequence: TGTGCCAGTAGTCCACGGACAATCCAGAACACTGAAGCTTTCTTT. The chain employs TRBV19 and TRBJ1-1; a weak D match, TRBD1 (5 bases). The CDR3 covers 15 residues. With 5 bases removed from V and 1 base from J, the gap between germline ends came to 14 bases. Germline lookup yields CDR1 LNHDA and CDR2 SQIVND (reference sequence).

This chain links TRBV20-1 with TRBJ2-1; D is uncertain. The V gene lost 3 bases and the J gene lost 3 bases, with 12 bases spanning the gap. This CDR3 has 14 residues. Germline V gene sequence: CDR1 DFQATT, CDR2 SNEGSKA (reference sequence). CDR3 loop: CSASPLSVYNEQFF. DNA of the CDR3: TGCAGTGCTAGTCCTTTATCGGTCTACAATGAGCAGTTCTTC.

The chain employs TRBV19 and TRBJ1-6; 7 positions agree with TRBD1. Germline V gene data show CDR1 as LNHDA and CDR2 as SQIVND (reference sequence). CDR3 length: 14 amino acids. Trimming took 3 bases from V and 7 from J; bases not matched to a gene: 3. CDR3 amino acids: CASSIGTVNSPLHF. Here the CDR3 DNA reads TGTGCCAGTAGTATCGGGACAGTAAATTCACCCCTCCACTTT.